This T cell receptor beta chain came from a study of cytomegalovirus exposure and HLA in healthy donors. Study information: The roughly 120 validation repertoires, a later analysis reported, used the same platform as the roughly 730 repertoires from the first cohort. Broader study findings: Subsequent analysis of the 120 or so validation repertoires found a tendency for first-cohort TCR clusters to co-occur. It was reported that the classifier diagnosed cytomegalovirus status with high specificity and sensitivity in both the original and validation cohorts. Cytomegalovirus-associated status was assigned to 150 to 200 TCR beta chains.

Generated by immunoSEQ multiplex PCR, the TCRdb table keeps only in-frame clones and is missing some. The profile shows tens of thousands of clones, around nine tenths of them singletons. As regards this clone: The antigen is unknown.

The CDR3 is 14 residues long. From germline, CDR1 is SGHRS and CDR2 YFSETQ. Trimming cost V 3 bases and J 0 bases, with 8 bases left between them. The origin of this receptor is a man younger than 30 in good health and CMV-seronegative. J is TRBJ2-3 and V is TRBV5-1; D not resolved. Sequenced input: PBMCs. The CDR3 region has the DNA TGCGCCAGCAGCTCCTACTATAGCACAGATACGCAGTATTTT. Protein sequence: CASSSYYSTDTQYF.